The source of this T cell receptor beta chain is a study of blood T cells in healthy people across ages. Alongside a J-beta primer mix, a sample-barcoded 5' primer served in a second PCR lasting about 7 to 11 cycles. TCRdb used MiXCR to reprocess the 5' RACE reads, holding one entry per CDR3 protein. This sample has over 1,500,000 distinct CDR3 sequences, with about two fifths found just once. V was pared by 4 bases and J by 8 bases, with 14 bases between. CDR1 is SGHAT and CDR2 is FQNNGV in the germline V gene. The CDR3 covers 13 residues. V gene TRBV11-2 combines with J gene TRBJ1-2; a weak D match, TRBD1 (5 bases). This TCR was recovered from a human donor in good health. The sequenced material came from blood. The CDR3 bases are TGTGCCAGCAGCTCGGTGGGACCAAGAGGCTACACCTTC. Translating it yields CASSSVGPRGYTF.